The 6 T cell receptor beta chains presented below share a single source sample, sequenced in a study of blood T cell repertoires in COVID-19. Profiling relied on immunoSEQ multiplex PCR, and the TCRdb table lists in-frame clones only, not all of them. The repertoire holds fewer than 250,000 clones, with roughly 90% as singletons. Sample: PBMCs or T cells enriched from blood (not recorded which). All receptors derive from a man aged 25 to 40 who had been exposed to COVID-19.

Here the CDR3 DNA reads TGTGCCAGCAGCCTCCGGGGGTCGGGCACAGATACGCAGTATTTT. Amino acids: CASSLRGSGTDTQYF. The rearrangement joins TRBV7-6 to TRBJ2-3, with D maybe TRBD2 (6 bases). V lost 5 bases and J 1 base, leaving 13 bases between the germline ends. CDR3 size: 15 residues. Germline assignment: CDR1 SGHVS and CDR2 FNYEAQ.

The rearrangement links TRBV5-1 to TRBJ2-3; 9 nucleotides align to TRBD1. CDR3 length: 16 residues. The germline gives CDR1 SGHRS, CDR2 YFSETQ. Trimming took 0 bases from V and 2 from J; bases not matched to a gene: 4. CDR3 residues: CASSLADRGFTDTQYF. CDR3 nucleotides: TGCGCCAGCAGCTTGGCGGACAGGGGTTTCACAGATACGCAGTATTTT.

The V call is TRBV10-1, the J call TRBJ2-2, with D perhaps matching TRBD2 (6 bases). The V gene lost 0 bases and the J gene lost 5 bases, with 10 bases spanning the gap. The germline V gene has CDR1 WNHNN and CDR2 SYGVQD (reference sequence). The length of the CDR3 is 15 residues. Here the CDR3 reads CASSESAGRTGELFF. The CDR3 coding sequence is TGCGCCAGCAGTGAGTCGGCGGGAAGGACCGGGGAGCTGTTTTTT.

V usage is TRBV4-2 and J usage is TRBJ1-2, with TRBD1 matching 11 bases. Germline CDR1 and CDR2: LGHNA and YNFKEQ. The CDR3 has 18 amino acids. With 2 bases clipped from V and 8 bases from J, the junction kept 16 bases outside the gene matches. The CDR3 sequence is CASSQRTGGAGGGLGYTF. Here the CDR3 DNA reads TGTGCCAGCAGCCAACGGACAGGGGGCGCGGGTGGTGGGTTGGGCTACACCTTC.

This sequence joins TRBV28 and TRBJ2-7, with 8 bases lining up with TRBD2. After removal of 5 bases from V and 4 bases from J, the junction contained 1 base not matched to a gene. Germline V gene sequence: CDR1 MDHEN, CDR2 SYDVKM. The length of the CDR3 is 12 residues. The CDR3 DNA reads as TGTGCCAGCAGTGCGGGGGGATACGAGCAGTACTTC. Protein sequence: CASSAGGYEQYF.

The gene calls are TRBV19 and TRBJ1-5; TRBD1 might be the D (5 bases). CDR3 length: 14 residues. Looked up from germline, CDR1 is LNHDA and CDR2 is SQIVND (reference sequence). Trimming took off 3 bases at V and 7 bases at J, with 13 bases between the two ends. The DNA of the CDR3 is TGTGCCAGTAGTATTGGACAAGTACCCCAGCCCCAGCATTTT. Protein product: CASSIGQVPQPQHF.